This T cell receptor (beta chain) stems from a study of response to subunit inactivated influenza vaccine. General study points: New T cells are recruited in small numbers by each seasonal influenza vaccination, according to the authors' suggestion.

The CDR3 sequence is 13 residues long. CDR1 is MNHNY, CDR2 SVGAGI, per germline (reference sequence). V was clipped by 5 bases and J by 4 bases, with 9 bases between them. TCRdb used MiXCR to reprocess the RT-PCR reads, holding one entry per CDR3 protein. Of 600,000 to 850,000 distinct CDR3 sequences detected, 12% to 15% appear once; the ten largest clones hold 7.5% to 8%. This clonotype was seen a few times. Its antigen is still unknown. This specimen consisted of PBMCs from blood, obtained roughly 15 days before vaccination. The sequence came from a man between 50 and 59 years old who received an inactivated influenza vaccine. V usage is TRBV6-6 and J usage is TRBJ1-3; D may be TRBD1 (5 bases). CDR3 sequence: CASSRWGGNTIYF. DNA for the CDR3: TGTGCCAGCAGTCGCTGGGGCGGAAACACCATATATTTT.